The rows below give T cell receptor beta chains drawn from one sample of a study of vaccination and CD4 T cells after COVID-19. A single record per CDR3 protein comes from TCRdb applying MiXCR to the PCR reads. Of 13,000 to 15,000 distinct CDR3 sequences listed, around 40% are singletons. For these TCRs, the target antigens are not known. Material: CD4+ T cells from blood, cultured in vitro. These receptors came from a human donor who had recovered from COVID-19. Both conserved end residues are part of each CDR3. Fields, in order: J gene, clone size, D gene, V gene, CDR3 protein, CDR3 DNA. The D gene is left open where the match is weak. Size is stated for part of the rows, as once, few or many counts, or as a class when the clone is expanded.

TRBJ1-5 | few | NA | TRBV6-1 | CASSASGNNQPQHF | TGTGCCAGCAGTGCCTCAGGTAACAATCAGCCCCAGCATTTT
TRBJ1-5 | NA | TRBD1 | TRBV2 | CASRRGTAGLDQPQHF | TGTGCCAGCAGGAGGGGGACAGCGGGGCTTGATCAGCCCCAGCATTTT
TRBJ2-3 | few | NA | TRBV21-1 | CASSKSHTGGQHPDTQYF | TGTGCCAGCAGCAAATCTCATACGGGAGGCCAGCATCCAGATACGCAGTATTTT
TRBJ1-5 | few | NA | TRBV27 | CASSLFPPDSPDQPQHF | TGTGCCAGCAGTTTATTCCCTCCTGACAGTCCAGACCAGCCCCAGCATTTT
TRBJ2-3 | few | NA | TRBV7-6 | CASSGRRSDSTDTQYF | TGTGCCAGCAGCGGAAGGCGGAGTGACAGCACAGATACGCAGTATTTT
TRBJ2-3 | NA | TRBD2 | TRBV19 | CASSPLAGEGTDTQYF | TGTGCCAGTAGTCCTCTAGCGGGAGAGGGCACAGATACGCAGTATTTT
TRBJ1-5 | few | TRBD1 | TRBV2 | CASTPGQGLPQHF | TGTGCCAGCACCCCGGGACAGGGGTTGCCCCAGCATTTT
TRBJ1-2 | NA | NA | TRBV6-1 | CASSEVGASVGYTF | TGTGCCAGCAGTGAAGTCGGTGCATCCGTTGGCTACACCTTC
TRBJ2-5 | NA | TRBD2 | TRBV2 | CASSKLAGNGETQYF | TGTGCCAGCTCCAAACTAGCGGGAAACGGGGAGACCCAGTACTTC
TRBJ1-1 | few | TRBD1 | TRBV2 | CASSVRLNRGNTEAFF | TGTGCCAGCAGTGTGCGCTTAAACAGGGGGAACACTGAAGCTTTCTTT
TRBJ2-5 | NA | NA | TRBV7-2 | CASSTPAAGWETQYF | TGTGCCAGCAGCACCCCGGCGGCAGGCTGGGAGACCCAGTACTTC
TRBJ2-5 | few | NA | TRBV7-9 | CASSFSTAETQYF | TGTGCCAGCAGCTTCTCGACAGCAGAGACCCAGTACTTC
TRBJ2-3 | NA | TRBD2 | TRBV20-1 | CSASLAGASSQDTQYF | TGCAGTGCTAGTCTAGCGGGAGCTTCTTCACAGGATACGCAGTATTTT
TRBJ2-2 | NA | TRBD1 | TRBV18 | CASSPGQGSSTGELFF | TGTGCCAGCTCACCAGGACAGGGGTCGAGCACCGGGGAGCTGTTTTTT
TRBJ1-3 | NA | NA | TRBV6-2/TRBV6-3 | CASRWTVGNTIYF | TGTGCCAGCAGATGGACAGTTGGAAACACCATATATTTT
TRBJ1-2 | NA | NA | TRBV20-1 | CSARGAHATNYGYTF | TGCAGTGCTAGAGGGGCACATGCTACTAACTATGGCTACACCTTC
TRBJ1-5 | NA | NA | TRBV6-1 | CASTVGGLGGQPQHF | TGTGCCAGCACGGTCGGGGGCCTCGGGGGTCAGCCCCAGCATTTT
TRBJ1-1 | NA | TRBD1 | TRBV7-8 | CASSSQGVGTEAFF | TGTGCCAGCAGCTCACAGGGGGTGGGCACTGAAGCTTTCTTT
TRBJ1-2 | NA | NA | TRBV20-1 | CSAREGGGYTF | TGCAGTGCTAGAGAGGGTGGGGGCTACACCTTC
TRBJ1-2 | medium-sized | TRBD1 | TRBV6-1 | CASSRAGTGNGYTF | TGTGCCAGCAGTCGCGCCGGGACAGGGAATGGCTACACCTTC